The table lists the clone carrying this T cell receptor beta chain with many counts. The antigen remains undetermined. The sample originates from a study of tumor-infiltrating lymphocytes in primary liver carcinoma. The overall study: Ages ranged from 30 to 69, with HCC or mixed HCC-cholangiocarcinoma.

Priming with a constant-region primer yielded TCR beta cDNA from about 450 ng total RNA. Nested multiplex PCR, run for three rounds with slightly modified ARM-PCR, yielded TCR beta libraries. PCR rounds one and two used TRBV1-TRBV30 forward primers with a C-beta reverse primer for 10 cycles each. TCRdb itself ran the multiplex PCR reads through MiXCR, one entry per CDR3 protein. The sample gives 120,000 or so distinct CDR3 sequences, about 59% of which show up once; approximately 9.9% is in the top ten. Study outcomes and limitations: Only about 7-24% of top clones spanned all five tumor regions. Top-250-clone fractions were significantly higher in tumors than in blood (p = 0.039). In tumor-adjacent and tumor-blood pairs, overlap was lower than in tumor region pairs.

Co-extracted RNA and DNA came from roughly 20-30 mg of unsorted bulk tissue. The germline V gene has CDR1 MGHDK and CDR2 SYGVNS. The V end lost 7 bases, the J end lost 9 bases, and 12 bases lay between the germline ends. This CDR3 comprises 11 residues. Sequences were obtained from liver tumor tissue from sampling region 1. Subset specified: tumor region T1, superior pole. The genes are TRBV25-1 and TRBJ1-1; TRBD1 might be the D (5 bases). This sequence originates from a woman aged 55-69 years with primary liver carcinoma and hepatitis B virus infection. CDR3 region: CASNSGTKAFF. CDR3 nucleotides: TGTGCCAGCAATTCCGGGACCAAAGCTTTCTTT.